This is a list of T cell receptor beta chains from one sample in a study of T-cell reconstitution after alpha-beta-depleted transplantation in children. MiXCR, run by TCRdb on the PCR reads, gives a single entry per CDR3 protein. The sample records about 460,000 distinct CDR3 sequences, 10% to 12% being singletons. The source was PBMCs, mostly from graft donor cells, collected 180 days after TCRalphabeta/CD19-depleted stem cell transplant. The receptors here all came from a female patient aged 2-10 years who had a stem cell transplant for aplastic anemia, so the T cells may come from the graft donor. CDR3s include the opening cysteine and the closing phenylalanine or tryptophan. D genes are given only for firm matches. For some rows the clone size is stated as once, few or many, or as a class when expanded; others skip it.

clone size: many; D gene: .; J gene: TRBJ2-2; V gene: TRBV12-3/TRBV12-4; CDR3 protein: CASSLPGANTGELFF; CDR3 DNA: TGTGCCAGCAGTTTGCCGGGAGCCAACACCGGGGAGCTGTTTTTT
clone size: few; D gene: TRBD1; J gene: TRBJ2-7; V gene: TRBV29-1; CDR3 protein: CSARATGGRNEQYF; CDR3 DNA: TGCAGCGCCCGCGCGACAGGGGGAAGAAACGAGCAGTACTTC
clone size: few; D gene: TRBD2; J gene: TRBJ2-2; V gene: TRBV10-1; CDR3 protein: CASSERGTSAGELFF; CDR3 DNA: TGCGCCAGCAGTGAGCGCGGGACTAGCGCGGGGGAGCTGTTTTTT
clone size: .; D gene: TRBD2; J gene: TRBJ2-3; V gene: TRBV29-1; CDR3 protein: CSVGVGGPTDTQYF; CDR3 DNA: TGCAGCGTTGGTGTGGGAGGGCCGACAGATACGCAGTATTTT
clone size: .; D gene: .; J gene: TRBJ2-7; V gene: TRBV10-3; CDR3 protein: CAIGLSNNRASYEQYF; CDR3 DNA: TGTGCCATCGGCCTGAGTAACAACAGGGCCTCCTACGAGCAGTACTTC
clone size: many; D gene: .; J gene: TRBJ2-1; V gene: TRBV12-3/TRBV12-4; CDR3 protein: CASSQLQGLPYNEQFF; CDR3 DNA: TGTGCCAGCAGTCAGCTACAGGGACTACCCTACAATGAGCAGTTCTTC
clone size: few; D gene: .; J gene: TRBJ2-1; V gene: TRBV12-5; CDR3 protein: CASGAHNEQFF; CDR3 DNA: TGTGCTAGCGGGGCACACAATGAGCAGTTCTTC
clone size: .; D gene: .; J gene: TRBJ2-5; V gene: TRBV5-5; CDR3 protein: CASSFFRRKLQQETQYF; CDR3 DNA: TGTGCCAGCAGCTTCTTTAGACGGAAACTTCAACAAGAGACCCAGTACTTC
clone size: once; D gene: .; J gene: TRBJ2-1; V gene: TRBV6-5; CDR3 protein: CASSYSGLANVNEQFF; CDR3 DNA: TGTGCCAGCAGTTACTCTGGGCTAGCGAATGTCAATGAGCAGTTCTTC
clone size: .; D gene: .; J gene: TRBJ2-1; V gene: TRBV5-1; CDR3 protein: CASSLAAGHYNEQFF; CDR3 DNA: TGCGCCAGCAGCTTGGCAGCGGGACACTACAATGAGCAGTTCTTC
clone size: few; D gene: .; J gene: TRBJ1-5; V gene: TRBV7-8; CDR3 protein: CASSFGMVNQPQHF; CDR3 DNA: TGTGCCAGCAGCTTCGGGATGGTCAATCAGCCCCAGCATTTT
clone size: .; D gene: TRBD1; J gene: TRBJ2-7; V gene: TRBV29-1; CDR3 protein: CTGGTGTEQYF; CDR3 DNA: TGCACAGGGGGGACAGGGACCGAGCAGTACTTC
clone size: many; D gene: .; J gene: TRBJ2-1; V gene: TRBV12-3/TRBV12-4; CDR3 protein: CASSLAYTYNEQFF; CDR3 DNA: TGTGCCAGCAGTTTAGCCTACACCTACAATGAGCAGTTCTTC
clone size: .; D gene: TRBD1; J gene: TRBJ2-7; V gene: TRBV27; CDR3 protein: CASSLRAGGTYEQYF; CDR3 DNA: TGTGCCAGCAGTTTACGGGCAGGGGGAACCTACGAGCAGTACTTC
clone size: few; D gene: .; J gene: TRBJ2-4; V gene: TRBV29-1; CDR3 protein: CSVGTVAKNIQYF; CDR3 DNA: TGCAGCGTTGGAACAGTAGCCAAAAACATTCAGTACTTC
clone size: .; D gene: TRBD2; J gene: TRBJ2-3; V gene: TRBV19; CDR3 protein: CASSSPQGLAATDTQYF; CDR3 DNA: TGTGCCAGTAGTAGCCCCCAGGGACTAGCGGCCACAGATACGCAGTATTTT
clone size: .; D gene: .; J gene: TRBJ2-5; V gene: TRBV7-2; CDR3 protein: CASSLDHRPETQYF; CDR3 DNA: TGTGCCAGCAGCTTAGACCACCGCCCAGAGACCCAGTACTTC
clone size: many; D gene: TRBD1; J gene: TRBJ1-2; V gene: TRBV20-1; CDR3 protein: CSVGTGERNGYTF; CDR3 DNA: TGCAGTGTCGGGACAGGGGAAAGGAATGGCTACACCTTC
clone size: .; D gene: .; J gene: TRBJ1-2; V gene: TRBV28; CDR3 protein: CASSPQGWRYGYTF; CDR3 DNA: TGTGCCAGCAGTCCGCAGGGGTGGAGGTATGGCTACACCTTC
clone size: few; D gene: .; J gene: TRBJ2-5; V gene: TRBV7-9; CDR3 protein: CASSEVMGVQETQYF; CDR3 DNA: TGTGCCAGCAGCGAGGTGATGGGGGTACAAGAGACCCAGTACTTC
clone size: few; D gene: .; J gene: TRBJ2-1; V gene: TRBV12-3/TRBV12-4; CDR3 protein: CASSLATEWGEQFF; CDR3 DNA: TGTGCCAGCAGTTTAGCGACCGAGTGGGGTGAGCAGTTCTTC
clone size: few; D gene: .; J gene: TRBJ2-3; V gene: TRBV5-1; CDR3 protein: CASSLRPGPRRTDTQYF; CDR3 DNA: TGCGCCAGCAGCTTGCGGCCCGGCCCGCGACGCACAGATACGCAGTATTTT
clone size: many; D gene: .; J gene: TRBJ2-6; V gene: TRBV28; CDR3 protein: CASSEPRTDPGTGANVLTF; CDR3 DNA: TGTGCCAGCAGCGAACCTCGGACAGACCCGGGAACTGGGGCCAACGTCCTGACTTTC
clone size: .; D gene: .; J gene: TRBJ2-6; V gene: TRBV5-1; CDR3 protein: CASSPYLGGTSNSGANVLTF; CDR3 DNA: TGCGCCAGCAGCCCGTACCTTGGAGGGACATCTAACTCTGGGGCCAACGTCCTGACTTTC
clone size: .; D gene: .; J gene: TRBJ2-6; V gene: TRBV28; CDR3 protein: CASSLRWGGGANVLTF; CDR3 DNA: TGTGCCAGCAGTCTCCGTTGGGGCGGCGGGGCCAACGTCCTGACTTTC
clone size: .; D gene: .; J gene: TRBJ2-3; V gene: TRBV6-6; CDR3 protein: CASGGPTDTQYF; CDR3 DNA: TGTGCCAGCGGGGGTCCCACAGATACGCAGTATTTT
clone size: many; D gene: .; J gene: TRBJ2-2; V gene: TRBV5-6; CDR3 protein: CASSPGRTGELFF; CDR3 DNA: TGTGCCAGCAGCCCGGGTCGCACCGGGGAGCTGTTTTTT
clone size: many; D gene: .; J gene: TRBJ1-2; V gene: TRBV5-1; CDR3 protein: CASSLDPNYGYTF; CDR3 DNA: TGTGCCAGCAGCTTAGACCCCAACTATGGCTACACCTTC
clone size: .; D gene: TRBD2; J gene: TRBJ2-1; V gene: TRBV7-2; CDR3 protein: CASSLQSGSYNEQFF; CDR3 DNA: TGTGCCAGCAGCCTCCAGAGCGGGAGCTACAATGAGCAGTTCTTC
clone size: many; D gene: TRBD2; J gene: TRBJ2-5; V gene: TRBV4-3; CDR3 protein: CASSQDRAGVPPGAQYF; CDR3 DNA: TGCGCCAGCAGCCAAGATCGAGCGGGAGTTCCCCCAGGGGCCCAGTACTTC
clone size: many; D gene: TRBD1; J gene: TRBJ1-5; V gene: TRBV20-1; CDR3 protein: CSARTDRGNQPQHF; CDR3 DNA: TGCAGTGCTAGGACCGACAGGGGGAATCAGCCCCAGCATTTT
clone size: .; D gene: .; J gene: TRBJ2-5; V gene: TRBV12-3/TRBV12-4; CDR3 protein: CASSLGRLAKYF; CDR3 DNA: TGTGCCAGCAGTTTAGGACGACTGGCTAAGTACTTC
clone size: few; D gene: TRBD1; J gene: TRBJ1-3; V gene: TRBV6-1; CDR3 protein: CASRPGTGVTGNTIYF; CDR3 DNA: TGTGCCAGCAGACCCGGGACAGGGGTAACTGGAAACACCATATATTTT
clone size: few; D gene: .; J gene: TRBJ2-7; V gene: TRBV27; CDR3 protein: CASSFSAGYSYEQYF; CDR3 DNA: TGTGCCAGCAGTTTTAGTGCGGGTTACTCCTACGAGCAGTACTTC
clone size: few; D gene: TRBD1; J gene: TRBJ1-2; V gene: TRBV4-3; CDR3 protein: CASSRASVGDSNYGYTF; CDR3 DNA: TGCGCCAGCAGCCGCGCCAGCGTGGGGGACAGCAACTATGGCTACACCTTC
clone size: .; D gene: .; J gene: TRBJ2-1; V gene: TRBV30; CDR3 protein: CAWRDTQTVYNEQFF; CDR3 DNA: TGTGCCTGGAGGGACACCCAGACGGTTTACAATGAGCAGTTCTTC
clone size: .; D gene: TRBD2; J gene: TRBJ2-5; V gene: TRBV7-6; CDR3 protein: CASSVILAGVLETQYF; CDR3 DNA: TGTGCCAGCAGCGTAATACTAGCGGGAGTTCTAGAGACCCAGTACTTC
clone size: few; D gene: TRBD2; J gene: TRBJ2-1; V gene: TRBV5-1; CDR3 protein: CASSSTGREALIYNEQFF; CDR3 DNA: TGCGCCAGCAGCTCTACGGGACGGGAGGCTCTTATCTACAATGAGCAGTTCTTC